The rows below give T cell receptor beta chains drawn from one sample of a study of molecular identifiers for immune sequencing clone quantification. TCRdb reanalysed the PCR reads using MiXCR and keeps one entry per CDR3 protein. The table includes roughly 320,000 distinct CDR3 sequences, about a fifth detected once. Material for sequencing was naive CD8+ T cells from blood, with Jurkat cell RNA spiked in. These receptors came from a human donor in good health. Some libraries in this study had Jurkat cell RNA spiked in. CDR3s leave out the opening cysteine and the closing phenylalanine or tryptophan. Fields, in order: V gene, CDR3 protein.

TRBV10-1 ASNPLPPRQENYQPQH
TRBV7-9 ASSWTGDYEQY
TRBV24-1 ATSDSGVSNNEQF
TRBV20-1 SGESLYGYT
TRBV4-1 ASSPSGPFPTQY
TRBV12-3/TRBV12-4 ASSLAGAIQETQY
TRBV10-3 AISDRDYEHEQY
TRBV4-2 ASSQEYQMNTGELF
TRBV12-3/TRBV12-4 ASAPGQGSSETQY
TRBV6-2/TRBV6-3 ASSFLLPETQY
TRBV7-8 ASSLVAGTRVRDTQY
TRBV4-3 ASSQEGEEKLF
TRBV6-2/TRBV6-3 ASSYGGGRDEQY
TRBV6-5 ASSYSTRTEDNEQF
TRBV18 ASSPKTSGVYEQF
TRBV20-1 SARAPYEQY
TRBV5-4 ASSLCRLLGNTQY
TRBV15 ATSRDLWAQGDTEAF
TRBV2 ASTRTGGYTEAF
TRBV6-2/TRBV6-3 ASSPNSNQPQH
TRBV5-6 ASSLDRGDTDTQY
TRBV24-1 ATSDQRPDRVGSFWDEQF
TRBV7-3 ASSSQPGTGIYNEQF
TRBV9 ASSPWGAGGITGELF
TRBV6-2/TRBV6-3 ASSFINTGELF
TRBV2 ASTGGQGNQPQH
TRBV20-1 SALTHEQY
TRBV11-2 ASSRGLAGGLLYSEQF
TRBV6-6 ASSQERWSSYEQY
TRBV5-1 ASSLRTGTGGSYEQY
TRBV7-2 ASSTHTDTQY
TRBV30 AWSVGTGKIPQY
TRBV6-4 ASSSGQGASEAF
TRBV7-9 ASSITRTGSLRGGTEAF
TRBV7-2 ASSYWADRSYEQY
TRBV14 ASSQYTGTYTDTQY
TRBV11-3 ASSSGGGGVDEQF
TRBV25-1 ASSEGPYGYT
TRBV9 ASSAGTGVDYNEQF
TRBV19 ASSIDRRQGDRETQY
TRBV19 ASSTSTSGRTTDTQY